This T cell receptor (beta chain) comes out of a study of response to subunit inactivated influenza vaccine. A single record per CDR3 protein comes from TCRdb applying MiXCR to the RT-PCR reads. This table has around 570,000 distinct CDR3 sequences, 6% to 9% appearing once. Germline V gene sequence: CDR1 KGHSH, CDR2 LQKENI. CDR3 length: 16 amino acids. The V gene lost 1 base and the J gene lost 2 bases, with 14 bases spanning the gap. The chain couples TRBV18 to TRBJ2-5; a possible D gene is TRBD1 (6 bases). The sequence was collected from a man between 50 and 69 years old who received an inactivated influenza vaccine. The sample was PBMCs from blood, taken roughly 24 months after vaccination. CDR3 loop: CASSPRQGTLQETQYF. CDR3 in DNA: TGTGCCAGCTCACCACGTCAGGGGACCCTACAAGAGACCCAGTACTTC.